Presented here are 29 T cell receptor beta chains from one specimen sequenced in a study of T cell responses to AZD1222 COVID-19 vaccine. The protocol was immunoSEQ multiplex PCR, while the TCRdb copy is restricted to in-frame clones and leaves out a portion. Of about 110,000 clones detected, more than 80% appear once; the ten largest clones hold 6.6%. The source material was peripheral blood, sampled on day 0 of AZD1222 vaccination. All receptors come from an adult in good health.

This clone has only a few counts. V usage is TRBV4-3 and J usage is TRBJ2-5; 7 bases agree with TRBD2. The CDR3 has 15 amino acids. The trim removed 4 bases at V and 2 bases at J, leaving 7 bases unmatched. CDR1 LGHNA and CDR2 YSLEER come from the germline V gene. The CDR3, as DNA: TGCGCCAGCAGCCCCATCCGGGGAGGGCAAGAGACCCAGTACTTC. Its protein product is CASSPIRGGQETQYF.

V and J are TRBV5-6 and TRBJ1-2, with D unclear. Germline CDR1 reads SGHDT; CDR2 reads YYEEEE. V lost 4 bases and J lost 5, with 18 bases in between. This CDR3 is 15 amino acids long. In DNA, the CDR3 is TGTGCCAGCAGCCCGAGCTCCTCACCTCGGTATGGCTACACCTTC. It specifies CASSPSSSPRYGYTF.

The rearrangement links TRBV7-8 to TRBJ1-4; no firm D call. Looked up from germline, CDR1 is SGHVS and CDR2 is FQNEAQ. V was shortened by 3 bases and J by 7 bases, with 12 bases between the two germline ends. The CDR3 has 14 residues. The CDR3 region is CASSLEGVGEKLFF. CDR3 nucleotide sequence: TGTGCCAGCAGCTTGGAGGGAGTTGGTGAAAAACTGTTTTTT.

The chain employs TRBV16 and TRBJ2-2; D might be TRBD1 or TRBD2, each matching 5 bases. V was trimmed by 0 bases and J by 6 bases, leaving 11 bases between them. Germline V gene data show CDR1 as KGHSY and CDR2 as FQNENV. The length of the CDR3 is 15 residues. The CDR3 coding sequence is TGTGCCAGCAGCCAATCCGCCAGGGACGCCGGGGAGCTGTTTTTT. Translating gives CASSQSARDAGELFF.

Worth noting for this clone: This same CDR3 is encoded by further DNA sequences in the sample. This chain connects TRBV28 to TRBJ2-2; no definite D call. CDR1 is MDHEN and CDR2 is SYDVKM in the germline V gene. The length of the CDR3 is 15 residues. The ends were cut back, 2 bases at V and 2 bases at J, with 9 bases in the middle. For the CDR3, the DNA is TGTGCCAGCAGTTTAGGGGTTTTTAACACCGGGGAGCTGTTTTTT. This gives the protein CASSLGVFNTGELFF.

A single count supports this clone. The V call is TRBV12-3 or TRBV12-4, the J call TRBJ1-1; unclear D gene. V was clipped by 3 bases and J by 8 bases, with 7 bases between them. The CDR3 extends over 11 amino acids. The CDR3 sequence is CASSFSGEAFF. In nucleotides, the CDR3 is TGTGCCAGCAGTTTTAGCGGGGAAGCTTTCTTT.

The CDR3 is CASSPGLNNEKLFF. DNA of the CDR3: TGTGCCAGCAGCCCTGGGTTAAATAATGAAAAACTGTTTTTT. The chain carries TRBV9 and TRBJ1-4; D remains unclear. CDR1 is SGDLS, CDR2 YYNGEE, per germline. Trimming removed 4 bases from V and 4 bases from J, with 11 bases in between. This CDR3 is 14 amino acids long. The variable domain in full, with the rest retrieved from reference TRBV9 and TRBJ1-4, is DSGVTQTPKHLITATGQRVTLRCSPRSGDLSVYWYQQSLDQGLQFLIQYYNGEERAKGNILERFSAQQFPDLHSELNLSSLELGDSALYFCASSPGLNNEKLFFGSGTQLSVL.

CDR3 DNA sequence: TGTGCCAGCAGCAGCCCGACTAGCCGAGCCTACGAGCAGTACTTC. It yields the protein CASSSPTSRAYEQYF. The V and J genes are TRBV7-2 and TRBJ2-7; TRBD2 agrees at 7 bases. This CDR3 region has 15 residues. Germline assignment: CDR1 SGHTA and CDR2 FQGNSA. Trimming removed 5 bases from V and 2 bases from J; junction bases left unmatched: 9.

This chain links TRBV7-8 with TRBJ1-2, with TRBD1 as a possible D gene (5 bases). The germline gives CDR1 SGHVS, CDR2 FQNEAQ. Trimming shortened V by 2 bases and J by 2 bases, and 9 bases separated the two germline ends. The CDR3 totals 14 residues. The CDR3 nucleotides read TGTGCCAGCAGCTTAAAGGCAGGGAACTATGGCTACACCTTC. It translates to CASSLKAGNYGYTF.

The rearrangement joins TRBV7-6 to TRBJ1-5; D is perhaps TRBD1 (5 bases). The CDR3 consists of 14 residues. Germline values: CDR1 SGHVS, CDR2 FNYEAQ. Trimming took 5 bases from V and 1 from J, leaving 9 bases between them. The CDR3 here is CASSPGTSNQPQHF. CDR3 bases: TGTGCCAGCAGCCCAGGGACCAGCAATCAGCCCCAGCATTTT.

The chain employs TRBV6-4 and TRBJ2-1; the match to TRBD2 covers 12 bases. The V gene end was trimmed by 2 bases and the J gene end by 3 bases; junction bases not matched to a gene: 8. The CDR3 length is 18 residues. Germline values: CDR1 MRHNA, CDR2 SNTAGT. The CDR3 coding sequence is TGTGCCAGCAGTGACCGCCGACTAGCGGGAGACCTCTACAATGAGCAGTTCTTC. Its protein is CASSDRRLAGDLYNEQFF.

This clone showed up just once. The chain combines TRBV7-2 with TRBJ2-7; 11 nucleotides match TRBD2. V was pared by 4 bases and J by 1 base, with 15 bases of the junction left unmatched. Germline CDR1 and CDR2: SGHTA and FQGNSA. The CDR3 runs 19 residues. CDR3 in amino acids: CASSYRTSGSPLSSYEQYF. Here the CDR3 DNA reads TGTGCCAGCAGCTACCGGACTAGCGGGTCCCCATTATCTTCCTACGAGCAGTACTTC. The full variable domain, in which reference TRBV7-2 and TRBJ2-7 provide the parts outside the CDR3, is GAGVSQSPSNKVTEKGKDVELRCDPISGHTALYWYRQSLGQGLEFLIYFQGNSAPDKSGLPSDRFSAERTGGSVSTLTIQRTQQEDSAVYLCASSYRTSGSPLSSYEQYFGPGTRLTVT.

This chain uses TRBV4-2 with TRBJ1-4; no clear D. Trimming cost V 5 bases and J 7 bases, with 11 bases left between them. From germline, CDR1 is LGHNA and CDR2 YNFKEQ. CDR3 length: 13 amino acids. The CDR3: CASSSDEAEKLFF. The CDR3 coding sequence is TGTGCCAGCAGCTCCGACGAAGCTGAAAAACTGTTTTTT.

V and J are TRBV6-6 and TRBJ2-1; D not certain. The CDR3 contains 11 residues. The V gene lost 5 bases and the J gene lost 10 bases, with 9 bases spanning the gap. Germline CDR1 MNHNY, CDR2 SVGAGI (reference sequence). DNA of the CDR3: TGTGCCAGCAGTCGGAGTAAAGAGCAGTTCTTC. Translating gives CASSRSKEQFF.

V and J are TRBV7-9 and TRBJ2-1, with 7 bases fitting TRBD1. This CDR3 contains 15 residues. Germline CDR1 SEHNR, CDR2 FQNEAQ (reference sequence). Germline trimming cut 6 bases from V and 4 bases from J; bases unmatched to any gene: 9. CDR3 in amino acids: CASSPPGTVYNEQFF. CDR3 DNA sequence: TGTGCCAGCAGTCCGCCCGGGACAGTTTACAATGAGCAGTTCTTC.

The gene calls are TRBV7-3 and TRBJ2-3; D call uncertain. In germline, CDR1 is SGHTA, CDR2 FQGTGA. With 5 bases removed from V and 0 bases from J, the gap between germline ends came to 15 bases. The length of the CDR3 is 16 residues. The CDR3 bases are TGTGCCAGCAGCCCTAACGTCCTGATAAGCACAGATACGCAGTATTTT. Amino acid sequence: CASSPNVLISTDTQYF.

V and J are TRBV6-2 or TRBV6-3 and TRBJ2-5; the match to TRBD2 covers 7 bases. Germline assignment: CDR1 MNHEY and CDR2 SVGEGT. The V and J ends lost 2 bases and 2 bases, in that order; junction bases with no gene match: 5. This CDR3 contains 15 residues. CDR3 bases: TGTGCCAGCAGTTACGACGCTAGCGGTCAAGAGACCCAGTACTTC. It is translated as CASSYDASGQETQYF.

The chain links TRBV18 to TRBJ2-7; 8 bases align to TRBD2. Losses at the gene ends were 0 bases for V and 4 bases for J; bases not matched to a gene: 8. Germline V gene sequence: CDR1 KGHSH, CDR2 LQKENI. This CDR3 region has 16 residues. The CDR3 protein is CASSPPWGAGEYEQYF. DNA for the CDR3: TGTGCCAGCTCACCACCTTGGGGAGCGGGGGAATACGAGCAGTACTTC.

This clone appeared a single time. The chain joins TRBV11-2 to TRBJ2-4; D is unclear. The CDR3 is 15 amino acids. Germline lookup yields CDR1 SGHAT and CDR2 FQNNGV. Trimming left V 5 bases short and J 0 bases short, with 11 bases between. The CDR3 reads CASSPRIVAKNIQYF. The CDR3 bases are TGTGCCAGCAGCCCGAGGATAGTAGCCAAAAACATTCAGTACTTC. The full variable domain, completed using reference TRBV11-2 and TRBJ2-4, is EAGVAQSPRYKIIEKRQSVAFWCNPISGHATLYWYQQILGQGPKLLIQFQNNGVVDDSQLPKDRFSAERLKGVDSTLKIQPAKLEDSAVYLCASSPRIVAKNIQYFGAGTRLSVL.

The gene calls are TRBV6-2 or TRBV6-3 and TRBJ2-7; 9 bases map to TRBD2. The CDR3 has 12 residues. J lost 12 bases, V lost 6 bases, and 9 bases had no gene match. Germline V lookup: CDR1 MNHEY, CDR2 SVGEGT. In DNA form, the CDR3 reads TGTGCCAGCAGCCCGACGACTAGCGGTCGGTACTTC. Translated: CASSPTTSGRYF.

The chain employs TRBV19 and TRBJ1-1; TRBD1 matches 7 bases. The V and J ends lost 6 bases and 1 base, in that order; junction bases with no gene match: 5. The CDR3 length is 14 residues. Germline V gene sequence: CDR1 LNHDA, CDR2 SQIVND (reference sequence). CDR3 DNA: TGTGCCAGTAGCCTCCGGGACAGGAACACTGAAGCTTTCTTT. As protein: CASSLRDRNTEAFF.

This clone was seen a few times. This chain links TRBV19 with TRBJ1-6; D ambiguous. Germline V gene data show CDR1 as LNHDA and CDR2 as SQIVND (reference sequence). The CDR3 contains 11 residues. The V gene lost 2 bases and the J gene lost 10 bases, with 3 bases spanning the gap. The CDR3 DNA is TGTGCCAGTAGTATACAGTCACCCCTCCACTTT. Its protein is CASSIQSPLHF.

The rearrangement joins TRBV6-5 to TRBJ1-5, with unresolved D. The CDR3 is made up of 15 amino acids. Germline assignment: CDR1 MNHEY and CDR2 SVGAGI. The V gene lost 5 bases and the J gene lost 2 bases, with 13 bases spanning the gap. CDR3 region: CASSPSTGRNQPQHF. The CDR3 bases are TGTGCCAGCAGTCCTTCCACGGGCCGCAATCAGCCCCAGCATTTT.

The rearrangement joins TRBV2 to TRBJ2-2; 9 bases map to TRBD2. Germline CDR1 reads SNHLY; CDR2 reads FYNNEI. CDR3 size: 17 residues. Trimming took 6 bases from V and 6 from J; bases not matched to a gene: 14. For the CDR3, the DNA is TGTGCCAGCAGGTCCGGTCGGCGGGAGGGGCCGGCCGGGGAGCTGTTTTTT. This sequence encodes CASRSGRREGPAGELFF.

V and J are TRBV19 and TRBJ1-5; TRBD1 agrees at 10 bases. Unmatched junction bases numbered 4, after V lost 4 bases and J lost 1 base. This CDR3 region has 16 residues. Germline lookup yields CDR1 LNHDA and CDR2 SQIVND (reference sequence). This chain's CDR3 is CASSNPGQGSNQPQHF. The CDR3 coding sequence is TGTGCCAGTAGTAACCCGGGACAGGGGAGCAATCAGCCCCAGCATTTT.

The CDR3 loop reads CASSGERSNSPLHF. In DNA, the CDR3 is TGTGCCAGCAGCGGAGAACGGTCTAATTCACCCCTCCACTTT. The chain uses TRBV5-6 and TRBJ1-6, with no clear D. Germline-derived CDR1 and CDR2 are SGHDT and YYEEEE. The CDR3 spans 14 residues. V lost 4 bases, J lost 6 bases, and 11 bases lay in between. The variable domain in full, with the rest retrieved from reference TRBV5-6 and TRBJ1-6, is DAGVTQSPTHLIKTRGQQVTLRCSPKSGHDTVSWYQQALGQGPQFIFQYYEEEERQRGNFPDRFSGHQFPNYSSELNVNALLLGDSALYLCASSGERSNSPLHFGNGTRLTVT.

The chain employs TRBV11-3 and TRBJ1-1; D remains ambiguous. From germline, CDR1 is SGHNT and CDR2 YENEEA. V was trimmed by 5 bases and J by 2 bases, leaving 18 bases between them. This CDR3 is built from 16 residues. CDR3 nucleotide sequence: TGTGCCAGCAGCGCCAGTAAGAACAGCCTTAACACTGAAGCTTTCTTT. Its translation is CASSASKNSLNTEAFF.

The chain uses TRBV28 and TRBJ2-6, with no clear D. The germline V gene encodes CDR1 MDHEN and CDR2 SYDVKM. The CDR3 covers 16 residues. V gave up 4 bases and J gave up 0 bases, with 10 bases separating them. CDR3 sequence (DNA): TGTGCCAGCAGTTCCACAGCTTACTCTGGGGCCAACGTCCTGACTTTC. Protein sequence: CASSSTAYSGANVLTF.

The chain uses TRBV5-1 and TRBJ2-7, with 10 bases that match TRBD1. CDR3 length equals 15 residues. Trimming cost V 4 bases and J 0 bases; bases outside gene matches: 4. Germline CDR1 SGHRS, CDR2 YFSETQ. Here the CDR3 reads CASSLRTGGSYEQYF. The CDR3 DNA reads TGCGCCAGCAGCCTCCGGACAGGGGGCTCCTACGAGCAGTACTTC.